This T cell receptor (beta chain) appears in the sequencing data of a study of T cells in pancreatic ductal adenocarcinoma. The trim removed 4 bases at V and 0 bases at J, leaving 9 bases unmatched. The CDR3 contains 17 residues. The germline V gene encodes CDR1 LGHNA and CDR2 YSLEER. Selected pancreatic ductal adenocarcinoma patients had undergone surgery without neoadjuvant therapy. Libraries were prepared by immunoSEQ multiplex PCR; TCRdb keeps only in-frame clonotypes and omits some of them. The sample has some 10,000 clones, just under 90% seen once. The TCR was taken from a human donor with pancreatic ductal adenocarcinoma. The sequenced sample was PBMCs. The chain uses TRBV4-3 and TRBJ2-3; 8 bases are a match to TRBD2. The CDR3 bases are TGCGCCAGCAGCCCTTGGACTAGCAGAACTAGCACAGATACGCAGTATTTT. Protein: CASSPWTSRTSTDTQYF.